This TCR beta chain was documented in a study of radiotherapy plus CTLA-4 blockade in lung cancer. Profiled with immunoSEQ multiplex PCR; TCRdb holds only in-frame clones, not every one. The data contain more than 30,000 clones, 65% to 75% of them seen just once; the ten biggest clones take up 4%. This TCR was recovered from a human donor with non-small cell lung cancer who had stable disease on radiotherapy plus ipilimumab. Material: peripheral blood, obtained from a patient treated with radiotherapy plus ipilimumab.

The CDR3: CASSRRTGESYEQYF. The CDR3 DNA follows: TGTGCCAGCAGCCGCCGGACAGGGGAATCCTACGAGCAGTACTTC. The rearrangement uses TRBV11-3 and TRBJ2-7; 9 bases map to TRBD1. CDR3 size: 15 residues. With V trimmed by 5 bases and J by 1 base, 6 bases remained unmatched. Germline loops: CDR1 SGHNT, CDR2 YENEEA.